Listed here are 19 T cell receptor beta chains from one sample, sequenced in a study of low-dose radiotherapy and immunotherapy resistance in tumors. Both TCRalpha and TCRbeta chains were reverse transcribed with V-gene-specific primers. The PCR that amplified TCRs ran for about 20 cycles, relying on a constant-region primer and a V-primer adapter. TCRdb redid the calling of the reads with MiXCR, one entry per CDR3 protein. This sample has tens of thousands of distinct CDR3 sequences, with less than 30% found just once. Time point denoted: after trial treatment. The treatment: LDRT plus nivolumab, ipilimumab, low-dose cyclophosphamide and aspirin (RACIN trial). Material: PBMCs, obtained after low-dose radiotherapy plus immunotherapy. These receptors were obtained from a male donor with prostate cancer.

The chain carries TRBV2 and TRBJ2-2, with D tentatively TRBD1 or TRBD2 (5 bases each). CDR1 and CDR2 (germline): SNHLY, FYNNEI. CDR3 length: 14 residues. V was shortened by 6 bases and J by 4 bases, with 12 bases between the two germline ends. CDR3 sequence (DNA): TGTGCCAGCAGGTCCGGGACGACCACCGGGGAGCTGTTTTTT. It yields the protein CASRSGTTTGELFF. Looking up the rest from reference TRBV2 and TRBJ2-2 gives the full variable domain: EPEVTQTPSHQVTQMGQEVILRCVPISNHLYFYWYRQILGQKVEFLVSFYNNEISEKSEIFDDQFSVERPDGSNFTLKIRSTKLEDSAMYFCASRSGTTTGELFFGEGSRLTVL.

This clonotype was detected a few times. The rearrangement links TRBV7-2 to TRBJ2-5; 11 nucleotides agree with TRBD1. The trim removed 5 bases at V and 7 bases at J, leaving 15 bases unmatched. The CDR3 length is 17 residues. Germline V gene data show CDR1 as SGHTA and CDR2 as FQGNSA. As DNA, the CDR3 is TGTGCCAGCAGCACACCTGGGGACAGGGGGACCTCACGGACCCAGTACTTC. Its translation: CASSTPGDRGTSRTQYF.

This clonotype was observed at least ten times. The rearrangement joins TRBV5-1 to TRBJ2-3; D is possibly TRBD2 (6 bases). With 0 bases removed from V and 5 bases from J, the gap between germline ends came to 16 bases. CDR1 and CDR2 from the germline V gene are SGHRS and YFSETQ. The CDR3 sequence is 16 residues long. CDR3 in amino acids: CASSLAAGTNGDTQYF. Here the CDR3 DNA reads TGCGCCAGCAGCTTGGCGGCGGGAACAAATGGAGATACGCAGTATTTT.

The CDR3 spells CASSGGRSGNTIYF. The CDR3 DNA is TGTGCCAGCAGTGGAGGCCGCTCTGGAAACACCATATATTTT. The genes are TRBV2 and TRBJ1-3; D is unclear. CDR1 and CDR2 (germline): SNHLY, FYNNEI. The V end was cut by 4 bases, the J end by 0 bases, with 7 bases between. The CDR3 covers 14 residues.

V and J are TRBV28 and TRBJ2-1; D perhaps matches TRBD1 (5 bases). This CDR3 is 15 amino acids long. Germline V gene data show CDR1 as MDHEN and CDR2 as SYDVKM. Trimming took off 5 bases at V and 0 bases at J, with 11 bases between the two ends. The CDR3: CASSDSWPSYNEQFF. The CDR3 DNA sequence: TGTGCCAGCAGTGACAGCTGGCCCTCCTACAATGAGCAGTTCTTC.

This clonotype has a count of ten or more. This sequence joins TRBV7-9 and TRBJ2-5; D uncertain. This CDR3 contains 14 residues. Germline V CDR1 and CDR2: SEHNR, FQNEAQ (reference sequence). Deletions cut 5 bases from V and 5 bases from J, with 15 bases between. The CDR3, as DNA: TGTGCCAGCAGCCTTAGAGCCCCTCGGGAGACCCAGTACTTC. Its protein is CASSLRAPRETQYF.

The chain joins TRBV5-1 to TRBJ1-6; 11 bases match TRBD1. Unmatched junction bases numbered 9, after V lost 4 bases and J lost 9 bases. CDR3 length equals 16 residues. Per the germline V gene, CDR1 is SGHRS and CDR2 is YFSETQ. CDR3 sequence (DNA): TGCGCCAGCAGCGGTGGACAGGGGGCGCCGGCTTCACCCCTCCACTTT. Residues: CASSGGQGAPASPLHF.

This clonotype was picked up many times. The V gene is TRBV2, the J gene TRBJ1-2; D gene ambiguous. Germline V CDR1 and CDR2: SNHLY, FYNNEI. V lost 1 base and J lost 6, with 6 bases in between. The CDR3 covers 12 residues. Here the CDR3 reads CASSEEVNGYTF. CDR3 nucleotides: TGTGCCAGCAGTGAAGAGGTGAATGGCTACACCTTC.

This clonotype was observed many times. This chain joins TRBV28 and TRBJ2-3, with D tentatively TRBD2 (6 bases). CDR1 MDHEN and CDR2 SYDVKM come from the germline V gene. The CDR3 is 14 amino acids. V lost 9 bases and J 1 base, leaving 14 bases between the germline ends. Here the CDR3 DNA reads TGTGCCAGTCGGGACTCCCGAGGCACAGATACGCAGTATTTT. This gives the protein CASRDSRGTDTQYF.

In this sample, this clonotype turned up many times. The genes are TRBV7-6 and TRBJ2-3, with TRBD2 matching over 11 bases. Trimming took 0 bases from V and 2 from J; bases not matched to a gene: 10. The length of the CDR3 is 19 residues. CDR1 is SGHVS and CDR2 is FNYEAQ in the germline V gene. CDR3 protein: CASSLAGTSGTLITDTQYF. The DNA for the CDR3 is TGTGCCAGCAGCTTAGCTGGGACTAGCGGCACGCTGATCACAGATACGCAGTATTTT.

This clonotype was recorded at least ten times. The chain links TRBV18 to TRBJ2-1; 10 nucleotides align to TRBD1. Trimming at V came to 3 bases and at J to 9 bases, leaving 2 bases not matched to a gene. CDR3 size: 13 residues. The germline V gene has CDR1 KGHSH and CDR2 LQKENI. In nucleotides, the CDR3 is TGTGCCAGCTCACCCGACAGGGGGCGTGAGCAGTTCTTC. This sequence encodes CASSPDRGREQFF.

CDR3 bases: TGTGCCAGCAGTTACTCCCAGACAGGGCCGTCTAATGAGCAGTTCTTC. Translated, it gives CASSYSQTGPSNEQFF. The chain is built from TRBV6-2 or TRBV6-3 and TRBJ2-1; 7 bases line up with TRBD1. CDR1 and CDR2 from the germline V gene are MNHEY and SVGEGT. The CDR3 length is 16 residues. The V and J ends lost 0 bases and 7 bases, in that order; junction bases with no gene match: 9.

The chain is built from TRBV20-1 and TRBJ1-1, with 7 bases matching TRBD1. CDR3 length: 16 residues. The germline CDR1 and CDR2 sequences are DFQATT and SNEGSKA (reference sequence). V shed 0 bases and J 4 bases; nucleotides not matched to a gene: 11. For the CDR3, the DNA is TGCAGTGCTAGAGATATACAGGGGACTCTGGTCACTGAAGCTTTCTTT. Amino acid sequence: CSARDIQGTLVTEAFF.

Regarding this clonotype: A far larger clone is one nucleotide away, so this likely arose from a read error. The rearrangement links TRBV28 to TRBJ2-7; 9 bases line up with TRBD2. The CDR3 covers 17 residues. CDR1 is MDHEN and CDR2 is SYDVKM in the germline V gene. The J segment lost 7 bases and the V segment lost 6 bases, leaving 19 bases of the junction unmatched. CDR3 sequence (DNA): TGTGCCAGCAGCCAAATTCGGCTAGCGGGACTTTCGAATGAGCAGTACTTC. Its protein is CASSQIRLAGLSNEQYF.

In its sample, this clonotype was seen many times. This chain uses TRBV7-9 with TRBJ2-7, with D possibly TRBD2 on 7 matching bases. The CDR3 consists of 15 residues. Germline V CDR1 and CDR2: SEHNR, FQNEAQ (reference sequence). The V gene lost 4 bases and the J gene lost 1 base, with 14 bases spanning the gap. The DNA for the CDR3 is TGTGCCAGCAGCTCCATAGGGGGGGCTTCCTACGAGCAGTACTTC. It codes for CASSSIGGASYEQYF. The complete variable domain, with remaining parts taken from reference TRBV7-9 and TRBJ2-7, reads DTGVSQNPRHKITKRGQNVTFRCDPISEHNRLYWYRQTLGQGPEFLTYFQNEAQLEKSRLLSDRFSAERPKGSFSTLEIQRTEQGDSAMYLCASSSIGGASYEQYFGPGTRLTVT.

As concerns this clonotype: Given a far larger clone just one base away, this is likely a sequencing read error. The chain combines TRBV29-1 with TRBJ2-1; tentatively, D is TRBD1 (5 bases). The CDR3 extends over 14 amino acids. Trimming cost V 6 bases and J 10 bases, with 22 bases left between them. Per germline, CDR1 SQVTM and CDR2 ANQGSEA. For the CDR3, the DNA is TGCAGCGTGGTTGGGCAGGAAGGGGTCTACGAGCAGTTCTTC. This codes for CSVVGQEGVYEQFF.

The V and J genes are TRBV28 and TRBJ2-2; 13 bases align to TRBD2. Germline V gives CDR1 MDHEN, CDR2 SYDVKM. V lost 11 bases to trimming and J lost 6 bases; unmatched junction nucleotides: 24. The CDR3 spans 20 residues. The CDR3 DNA reads TGTGCCTGCCGTTCCCGGACTAGCGGGAGACCCCAAAGAGGTGCCGGGGAGCTGTTTTTT. This encodes CACRSRTSGRPQRGAGELFF.

This clonotype was recorded many times. The chain uses TRBV19 and TRBJ1-2, with unresolved D. The CDR3 is 12 amino acids. CDR1 is LNHDA and CDR2 is SQIVND in the germline V gene (reference sequence). Trimming shortened V by 3 bases and J by 9 bases, and 11 bases separated the two germline ends. CDR3: CASSIEPTSYTF. In DNA, the CDR3 is TGTGCCAGTAGTATCGAGCCGACGAGCTACACCTTC.

This clonotype has ten or more counts. The rearrangement joins TRBV14 to TRBJ1-4; no definite D call. CDR1 and CDR2 from the germline V gene are SGHDN and FVKESK. CDR3 length: 16 residues. Trimming cost V 4 bases and J 0 bases, with 12 bases left between them. CDR3 bases: TGTGCCAGCAGCCGCGCCACGGGATCAACTAATGAAAAACTGTTTTTT. Amino acid sequence: CASSRATGSTNEKLFF.